Detailed here is one T cell receptor (beta chain). The data belong to a study of shared clonotypes between healthy human individuals. Study information: CD4 naive and CD4 memory each took three plates per donor, while CD8 naive took two and CD8 memory one.

The CDR3 contains 14 residues. Germline lookup yields CDR1 WSHSY and CDR2 SAAADI. V lost 8 bases, J lost 4 bases, and 16 bases lay in between. Naive CD4+ cells were CD45RA-selected; the remaining cells were memory. Authors' methods: ImmunoSEQ only sent back junction sequences with no quality scores, so filtering was done differently. TCRdb's copy holds only in-frame clones and misses some; the assay was immunoSEQ multiplex PCR. The DNA was the basis for D and trimming; V, J and clone size are from that table. The sample has approximately 1,500,000 clones, 95% to 97% seen once. The sequenced material came from naive CD4+ T cells sorted from blood. Subset given: CD45RA+ positively selected. The chain recombines TRBV10-2 with TRBJ2-3; D may be TRBD1 (6 bases). This clonotype was sampled from a man aged 30 to 45 in good health. The DNA of the CDR3 is TGCGCCAGCGGGCGGCAGGGGCTCTCAGATACGCAGTATTTT. This codes for CASGRQGLSDTQYF.